This TCR beta chain comes out of a study of cytomegalovirus exposure and HLA in healthy donors. The V gene lost 0 bases and the J gene lost 4 bases, with 17 bases spanning the gap. The CDR3 totals 17 residues. PCR was performed using 60 Vbeta and 13 Jbeta primers. The repertoire was sequenced with immunoSEQ multiplex PCR; TCRdb's copy has only in-frame clones and lacks some. The sample holds about 120,000 clones, 70% to 90% seen once. The receptor's source is a man aged 35 to 55 in good health and CMV-seronegative. The chain combines TRBV23-1 with TRBJ2-3, with D perhaps matching TRBD1 (5 bases). TRBV23-1 is noted as an ORF with a role that remains uncertain. Sequenced: PBMCs. CDR3 DNA: TGCGCCAGCAGTCAATCGTTCCCGGGTCAAGGGGCAGATACGCAGTATTTT. Its translation: CASSQSFPGQGADTQYF.